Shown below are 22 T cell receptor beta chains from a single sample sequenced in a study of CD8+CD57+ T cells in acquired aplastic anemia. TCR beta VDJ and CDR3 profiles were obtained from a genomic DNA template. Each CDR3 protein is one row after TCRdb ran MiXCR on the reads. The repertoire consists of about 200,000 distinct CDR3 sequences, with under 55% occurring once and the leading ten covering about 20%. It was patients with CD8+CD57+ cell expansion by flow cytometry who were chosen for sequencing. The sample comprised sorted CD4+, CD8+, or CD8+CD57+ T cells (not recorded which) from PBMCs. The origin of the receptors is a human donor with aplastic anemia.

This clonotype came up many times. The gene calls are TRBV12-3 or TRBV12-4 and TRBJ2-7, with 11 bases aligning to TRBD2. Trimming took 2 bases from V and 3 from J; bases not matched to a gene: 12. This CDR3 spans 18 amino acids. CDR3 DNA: TGTGCCAGCAGTTTAAAGCTAGCGGGGGGTTGGGACTACTACGAGCAGTACTTC. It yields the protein CASSLKLAGGWDYYEQYF.

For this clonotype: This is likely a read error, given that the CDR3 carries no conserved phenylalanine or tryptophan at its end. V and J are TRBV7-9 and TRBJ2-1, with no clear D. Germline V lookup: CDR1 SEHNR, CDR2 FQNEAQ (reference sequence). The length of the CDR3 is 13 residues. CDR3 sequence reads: CAGSMGSNNEQFY. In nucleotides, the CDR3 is TGTGCCGGCAGCATGGGGTCAAACAATGAGCAGTTCTAC.

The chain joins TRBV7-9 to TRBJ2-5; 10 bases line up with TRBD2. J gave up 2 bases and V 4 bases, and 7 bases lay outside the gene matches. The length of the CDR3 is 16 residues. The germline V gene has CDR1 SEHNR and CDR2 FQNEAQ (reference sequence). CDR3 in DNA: TGTGCCAGCAGCTCCCTAGCGGGGGTGCGGCAAGAGACCCAGTACTTC. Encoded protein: CASSSLAGVRQETQYF.

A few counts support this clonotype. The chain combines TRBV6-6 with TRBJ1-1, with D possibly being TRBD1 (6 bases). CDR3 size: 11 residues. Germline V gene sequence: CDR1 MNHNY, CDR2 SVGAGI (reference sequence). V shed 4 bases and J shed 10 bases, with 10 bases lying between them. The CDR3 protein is CASSSRGVAFF. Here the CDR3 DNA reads TGTGCCAGCAGTTCAAGGGGGGTAGCTTTCTTT.

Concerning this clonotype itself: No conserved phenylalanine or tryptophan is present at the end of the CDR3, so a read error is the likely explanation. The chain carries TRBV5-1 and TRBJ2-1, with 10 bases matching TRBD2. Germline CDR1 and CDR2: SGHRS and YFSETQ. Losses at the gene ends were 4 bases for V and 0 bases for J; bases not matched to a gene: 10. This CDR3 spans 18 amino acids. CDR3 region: CASSALAGDPSSYNEQFL. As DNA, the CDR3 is TGCGCCAGCAGCGCTCTAGCGGGGGACCCGAGCTCCTACAATGAGCAGTTCCTC.

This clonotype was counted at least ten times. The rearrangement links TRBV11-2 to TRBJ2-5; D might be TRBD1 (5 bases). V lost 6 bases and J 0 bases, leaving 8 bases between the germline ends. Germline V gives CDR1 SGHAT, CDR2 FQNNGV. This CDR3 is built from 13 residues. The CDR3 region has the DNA TGTGCCAGCAGGCAGACAGACCAAGAGACCCAGTACTTC. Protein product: CASRQTDQETQYF.

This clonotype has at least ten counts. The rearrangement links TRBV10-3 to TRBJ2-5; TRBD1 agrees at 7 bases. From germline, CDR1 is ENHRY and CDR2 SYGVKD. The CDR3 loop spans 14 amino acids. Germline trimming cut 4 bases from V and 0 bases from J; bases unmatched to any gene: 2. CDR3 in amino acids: CAISAGTDQETQYF. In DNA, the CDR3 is TGTGCCATCAGTGCCGGGACAGACCAAGAGACCCAGTACTTC.

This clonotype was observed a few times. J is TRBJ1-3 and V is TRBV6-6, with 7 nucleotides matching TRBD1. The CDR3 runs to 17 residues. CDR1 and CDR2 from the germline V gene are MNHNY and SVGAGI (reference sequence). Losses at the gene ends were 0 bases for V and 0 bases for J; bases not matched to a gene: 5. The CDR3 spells CASSYSTGALSGNTIYF. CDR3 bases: TGTGCCAGCAGTTACTCAACAGGGGCCCTCTCTGGAAACACCATATATTTT.

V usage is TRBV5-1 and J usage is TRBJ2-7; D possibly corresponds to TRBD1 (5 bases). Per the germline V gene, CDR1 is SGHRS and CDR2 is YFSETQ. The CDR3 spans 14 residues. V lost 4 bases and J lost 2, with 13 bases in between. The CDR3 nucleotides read TGCGCCAGCAGCCCCCGACAGTTTCCCTACGAGCAGTACTTC. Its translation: CASSPRQFPYEQYF.

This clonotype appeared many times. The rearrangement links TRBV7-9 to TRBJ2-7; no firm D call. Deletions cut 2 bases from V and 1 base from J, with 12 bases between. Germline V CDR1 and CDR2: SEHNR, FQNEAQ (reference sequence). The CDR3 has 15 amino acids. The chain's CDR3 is CASSLSSGMSYEQYF. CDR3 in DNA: TGTGCCAGCAGCTTAAGTTCCGGAATGTCCTACGAGCAGTACTTC.

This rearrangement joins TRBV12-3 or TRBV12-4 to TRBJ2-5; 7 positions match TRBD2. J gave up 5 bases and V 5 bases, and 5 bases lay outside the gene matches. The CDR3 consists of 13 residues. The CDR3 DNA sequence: TGTGCCAGCAGTCCCGACGGGGGGGAGACCCAGTACTTC. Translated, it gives CASSPDGGETQYF.

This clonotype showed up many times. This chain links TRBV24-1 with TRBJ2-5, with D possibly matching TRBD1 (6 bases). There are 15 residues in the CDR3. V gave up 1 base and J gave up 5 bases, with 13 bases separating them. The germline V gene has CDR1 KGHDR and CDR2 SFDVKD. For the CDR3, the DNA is TGTGCCACCAGTGATTTCTCCCAGGGGCGGGAGACCCAGTACTTC. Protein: CATSDFSQGRETQYF.

DNA for the CDR3: TGTGCCAGCAGCGTGACTAGCGGGGTGGTCGGGGAGCTGTTTTTT. It is translated as CASSVTSGVVGELFF. The V and J genes are TRBV7-6 and TRBJ2-2; 11 bases map to TRBD2. The CDR3 is 15 amino acids. The V and J ends lost 5 bases and 7 bases, in that order; junction bases with no gene match: 6. Germline V lookup: CDR1 SGHVS, CDR2 FNYEAQ.

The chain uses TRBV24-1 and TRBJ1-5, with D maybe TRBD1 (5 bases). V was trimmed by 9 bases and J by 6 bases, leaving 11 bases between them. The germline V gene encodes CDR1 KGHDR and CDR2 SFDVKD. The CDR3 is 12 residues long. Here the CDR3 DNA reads TGTGCCACCTCCCTGGGGGGTCAGCCCCAGCATTTT. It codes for CATSLGGQPQHF.

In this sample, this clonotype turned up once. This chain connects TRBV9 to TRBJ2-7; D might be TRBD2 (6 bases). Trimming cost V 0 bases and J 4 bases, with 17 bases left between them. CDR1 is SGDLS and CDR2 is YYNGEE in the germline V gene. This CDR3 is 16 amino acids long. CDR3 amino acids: CASSVAWGERYYEQYV. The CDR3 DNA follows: TGTGCCAGCAGCGTAGCTTGGGGGGAGCGATATTACGAGCAGTACGTC.

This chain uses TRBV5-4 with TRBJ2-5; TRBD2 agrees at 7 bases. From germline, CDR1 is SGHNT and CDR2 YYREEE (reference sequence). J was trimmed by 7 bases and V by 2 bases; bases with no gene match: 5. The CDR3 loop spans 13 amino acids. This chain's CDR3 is CASSFRGEGTQYF. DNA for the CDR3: TGTGCCAGCAGCTTCCGGGGGGAGGGGACCCAGTACTTC.

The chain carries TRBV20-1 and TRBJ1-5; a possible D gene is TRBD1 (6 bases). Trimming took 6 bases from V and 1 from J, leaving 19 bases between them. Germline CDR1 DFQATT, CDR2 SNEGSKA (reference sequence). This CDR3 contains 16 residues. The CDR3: CSARGGAGDSNQPQHF. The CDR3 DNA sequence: TGCAGTGCCAGGGGCGGGGCAGGGGACAGCAATCAGCCCCAGCATTTT.

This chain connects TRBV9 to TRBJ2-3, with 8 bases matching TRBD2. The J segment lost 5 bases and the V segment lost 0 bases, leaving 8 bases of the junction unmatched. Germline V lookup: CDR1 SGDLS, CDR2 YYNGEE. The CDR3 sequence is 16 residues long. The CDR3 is CASSVVGRGAEDTQYF. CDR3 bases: TGTGCCAGCAGCGTAGTCGGGCGGGGGGCCGAAGATACGCAGTATTTT.

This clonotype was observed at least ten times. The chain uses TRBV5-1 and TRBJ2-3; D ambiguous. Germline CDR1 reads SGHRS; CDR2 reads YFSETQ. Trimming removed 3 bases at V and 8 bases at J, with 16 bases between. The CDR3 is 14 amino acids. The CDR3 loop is CASSSTPPSFTQYF. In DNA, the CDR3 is TGCGCCAGCAGCTCTACCCCCCCCTCCTTTACGCAGTATTTT.

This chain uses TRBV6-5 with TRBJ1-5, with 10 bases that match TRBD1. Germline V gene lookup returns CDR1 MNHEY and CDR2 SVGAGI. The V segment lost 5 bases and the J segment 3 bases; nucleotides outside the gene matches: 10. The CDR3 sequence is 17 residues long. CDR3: CASSDEADRGNNQPQHF. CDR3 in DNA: TGTGCCAGCAGTGACGAGGCGGACAGGGGGAACAATCAGCCCCAGCATTTT.

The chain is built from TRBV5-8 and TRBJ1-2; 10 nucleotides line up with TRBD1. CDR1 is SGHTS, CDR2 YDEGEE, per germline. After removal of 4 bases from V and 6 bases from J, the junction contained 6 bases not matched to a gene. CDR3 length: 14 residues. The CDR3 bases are TGTGCCAGCAGCCTCGGACAGGGGGGACATGGCTACACCTTC. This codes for CASSLGQGGHGYTF.

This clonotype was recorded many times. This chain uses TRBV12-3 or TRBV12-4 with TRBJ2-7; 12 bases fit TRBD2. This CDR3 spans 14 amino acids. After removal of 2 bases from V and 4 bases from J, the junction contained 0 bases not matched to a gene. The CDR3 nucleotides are TGTGCCAGCAGTTTACTAGCGGGGGGGTACGAGCAGTACTTC. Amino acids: CASSLLAGGYEQYF.